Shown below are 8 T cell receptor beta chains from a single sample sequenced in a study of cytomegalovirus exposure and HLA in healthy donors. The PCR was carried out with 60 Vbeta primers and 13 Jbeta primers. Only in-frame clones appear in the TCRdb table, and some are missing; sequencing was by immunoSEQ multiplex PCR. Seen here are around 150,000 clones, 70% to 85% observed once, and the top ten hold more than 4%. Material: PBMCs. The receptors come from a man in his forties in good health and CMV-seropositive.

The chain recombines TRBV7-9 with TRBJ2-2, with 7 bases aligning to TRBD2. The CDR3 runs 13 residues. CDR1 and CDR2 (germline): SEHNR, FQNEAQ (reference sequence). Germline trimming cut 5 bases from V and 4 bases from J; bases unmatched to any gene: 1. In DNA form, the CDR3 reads TGTGCCAGCAGCGGGGGGGTCACCGGGGAGCTGTTTTTT. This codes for CASSGGVTGELFF.

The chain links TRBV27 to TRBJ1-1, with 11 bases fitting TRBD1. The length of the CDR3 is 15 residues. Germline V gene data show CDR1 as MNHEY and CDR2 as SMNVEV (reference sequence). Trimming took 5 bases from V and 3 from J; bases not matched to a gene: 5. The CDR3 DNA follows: TGTGCCAGCAGTACGGACAGGGGGCGGTACACTGAAGCTTTCTTT. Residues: CASSTDRGRYTEAFF.

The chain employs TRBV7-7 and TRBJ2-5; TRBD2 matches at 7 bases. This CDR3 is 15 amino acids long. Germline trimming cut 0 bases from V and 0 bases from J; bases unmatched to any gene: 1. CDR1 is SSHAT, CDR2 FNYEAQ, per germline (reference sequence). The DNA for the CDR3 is TGTGCCAGCAGCTTAGCGGGGGGGTACCAAGAGACCCAGTACTTC. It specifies CASSLAGGYQETQYF.

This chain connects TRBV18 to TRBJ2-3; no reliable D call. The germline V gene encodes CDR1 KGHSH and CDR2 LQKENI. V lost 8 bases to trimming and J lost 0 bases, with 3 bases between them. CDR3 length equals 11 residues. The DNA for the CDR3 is TGTGCCAGCACTAGCACAGATACGCAGTATTTT. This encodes CASTSTDTQYF.

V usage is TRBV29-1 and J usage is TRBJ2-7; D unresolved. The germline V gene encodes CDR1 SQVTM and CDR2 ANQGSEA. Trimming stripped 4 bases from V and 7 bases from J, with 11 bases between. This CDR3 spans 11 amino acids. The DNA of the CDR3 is TGCAGCGTTGCCGACTGGCGGGAGCAGTACTTC. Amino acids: CSVADWREQYF.

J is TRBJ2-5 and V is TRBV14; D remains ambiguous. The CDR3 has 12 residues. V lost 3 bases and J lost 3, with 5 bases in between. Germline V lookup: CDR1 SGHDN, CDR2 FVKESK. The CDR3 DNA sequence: TGTGCCAGCAGCCAGTTCAAAGAGACCCAGTACTTC. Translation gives CASSQFKETQYF.

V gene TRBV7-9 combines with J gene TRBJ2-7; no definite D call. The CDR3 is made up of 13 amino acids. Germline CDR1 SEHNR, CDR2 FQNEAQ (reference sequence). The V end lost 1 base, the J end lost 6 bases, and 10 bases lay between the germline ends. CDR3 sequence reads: CASSLGTVSEQYF. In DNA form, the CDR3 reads TGTGCCAGCAGCTTAGGAACAGTCTCCGAGCAGTACTTC.

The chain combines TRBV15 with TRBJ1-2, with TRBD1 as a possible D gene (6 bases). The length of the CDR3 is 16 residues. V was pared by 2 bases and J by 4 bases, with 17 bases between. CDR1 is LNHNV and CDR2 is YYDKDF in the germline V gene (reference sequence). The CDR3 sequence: CATSRRMGQGSYGYTF. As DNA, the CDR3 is TGTGCCACCAGCAGAAGAATGGGCCAGGGGAGCTATGGCTACACCTTC. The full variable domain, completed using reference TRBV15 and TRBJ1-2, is DAMVIQNPRYQVTQFGKPVTLSCSQTLNHNVMYWYQQKSSQAPKLLFHYYDKDFNNEADTPDNFQSRRPNTSFCFLDIRSPGLGDTAMYLCATSRRMGQGSYGYTFGSGTRLTVV.